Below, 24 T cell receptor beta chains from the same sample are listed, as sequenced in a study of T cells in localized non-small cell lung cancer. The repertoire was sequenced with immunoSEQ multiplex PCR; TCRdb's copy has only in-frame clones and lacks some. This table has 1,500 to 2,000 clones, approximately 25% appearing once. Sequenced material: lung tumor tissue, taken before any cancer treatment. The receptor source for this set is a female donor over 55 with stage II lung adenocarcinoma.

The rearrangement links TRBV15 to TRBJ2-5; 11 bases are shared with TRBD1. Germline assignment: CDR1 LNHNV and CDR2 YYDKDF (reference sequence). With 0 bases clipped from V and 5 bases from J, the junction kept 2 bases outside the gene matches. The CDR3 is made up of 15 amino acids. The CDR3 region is CATSREGQGVETQYF. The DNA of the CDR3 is TGTGCCACCAGCAGAGAGGGACAGGGGGTGGAGACCCAGTACTTC.

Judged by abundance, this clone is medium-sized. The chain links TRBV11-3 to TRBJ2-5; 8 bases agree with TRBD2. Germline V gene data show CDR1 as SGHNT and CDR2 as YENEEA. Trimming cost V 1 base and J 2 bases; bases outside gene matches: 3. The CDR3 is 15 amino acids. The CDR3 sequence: CASSLGSGTQETQYF. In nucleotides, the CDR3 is TGTGCCAGCAGCTTAGGTAGCGGGACGCAAGAGACCCAGTACTTC.

DNA of the CDR3: TGTGCCAGCAGCTTGAGGACCTGGGGGGCCTCCTATAATTCACCCCTCCACTTT. As protein: CASSLRTWGASYNSPLHF. The chain couples TRBV11-3 to TRBJ1-6; a possible D gene is TRBD1 (6 bases). V dropped 3 bases and J dropped 0 bases, with 15 bases sitting between them. The CDR3 is made up of 18 amino acids. Germline V gene data show CDR1 as SGHNT and CDR2 as YENEEA. Supplemented by reference TRBV11-3 and TRBJ1-6, the full variable domain reads EAGVVQSPRYKIIEKKQPVAFWCNPISGHNTLYWYLQNLGQGPELLIRYENEEAVDDSQLPKDRFSAERLKGVDSTLKIQPAELGDSAVYLCASSLRTWGASYNSPLHFGNGTRLTVT.

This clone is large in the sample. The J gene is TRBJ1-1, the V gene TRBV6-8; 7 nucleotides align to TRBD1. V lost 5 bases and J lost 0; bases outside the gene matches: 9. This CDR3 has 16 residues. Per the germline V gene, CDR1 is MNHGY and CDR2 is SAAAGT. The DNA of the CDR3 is TGTGCCAGCAGTACTTGGACAGGTACTATGAACACTGAAGCTTTCTTT. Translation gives CASSTWTGTMNTEAFF.

The CDR3 loop is CASSFDDQYTEAFF. As DNA, the CDR3 is TGCGCCAGCAGCTTTGACGACCAGTACACTGAAGCTTTCTTT. The rearrangement links TRBV5-1 to TRBJ1-1, with D unclear. The germline CDR1 and CDR2 sequences are SGHRS and YFSETQ. Trimming removed 2 bases at V and 3 bases at J, with 11 bases between. The CDR3 is 14 amino acids.

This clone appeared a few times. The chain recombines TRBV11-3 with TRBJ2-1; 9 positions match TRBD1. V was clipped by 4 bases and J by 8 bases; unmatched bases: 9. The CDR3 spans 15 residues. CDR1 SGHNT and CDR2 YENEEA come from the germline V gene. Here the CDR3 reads CASSWAQGAQDEQFF. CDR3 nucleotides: TGTGCCAGCAGCTGGGCACAGGGGGCGCAGGATGAGCAGTTCTTC.

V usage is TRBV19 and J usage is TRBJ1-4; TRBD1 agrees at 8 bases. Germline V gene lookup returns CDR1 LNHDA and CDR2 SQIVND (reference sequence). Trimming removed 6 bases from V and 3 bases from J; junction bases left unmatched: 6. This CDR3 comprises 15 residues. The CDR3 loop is CASSMQQGANEKLFF. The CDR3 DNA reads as TGTGCCAGTAGCATGCAACAGGGGGCTAATGAAAAACTGTTTTTT.

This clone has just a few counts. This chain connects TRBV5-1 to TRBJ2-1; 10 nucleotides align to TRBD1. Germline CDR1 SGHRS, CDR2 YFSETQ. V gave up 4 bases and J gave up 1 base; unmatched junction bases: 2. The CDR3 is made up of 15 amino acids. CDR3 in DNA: TGCGCCAGCAGCCCGGGACAGGGGTCCTACAATGAGCAGTTCTTC. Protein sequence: CASSPGQGSYNEQFF.

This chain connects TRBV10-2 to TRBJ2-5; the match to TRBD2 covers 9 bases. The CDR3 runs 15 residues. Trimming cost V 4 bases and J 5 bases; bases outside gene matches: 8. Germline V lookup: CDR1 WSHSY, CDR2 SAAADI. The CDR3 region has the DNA TGCGCCAGCAGTGCTAGCGGGGAAACACAGGAGACCCAGTACTTC. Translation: CASSASGETQETQYF.

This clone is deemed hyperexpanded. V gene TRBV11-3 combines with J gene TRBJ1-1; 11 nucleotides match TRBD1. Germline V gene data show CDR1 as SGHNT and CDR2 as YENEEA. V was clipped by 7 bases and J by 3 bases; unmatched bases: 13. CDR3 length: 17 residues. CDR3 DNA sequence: TGTGCCAGCATCCAGGCAGGACAGGGGGCGTTTGACACTGAAGCTTTCTTT. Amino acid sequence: CASIQAGQGAFDTEAFF.

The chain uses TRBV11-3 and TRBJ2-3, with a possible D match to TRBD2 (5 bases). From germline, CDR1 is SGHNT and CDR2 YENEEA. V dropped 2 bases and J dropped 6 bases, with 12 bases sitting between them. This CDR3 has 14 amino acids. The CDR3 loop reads CASSLRRAADTQYF. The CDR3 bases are TGTGCCAGCAGCTTAAGGCGGGCGGCGGATACGCAGTATTTT.

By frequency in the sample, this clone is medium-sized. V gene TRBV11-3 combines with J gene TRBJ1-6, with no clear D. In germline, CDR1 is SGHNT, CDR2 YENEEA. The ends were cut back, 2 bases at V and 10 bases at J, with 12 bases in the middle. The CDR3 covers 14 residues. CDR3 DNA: TGTGCCAGCAGCTTAACGAATGAGGGATCACCCCTCCACTTT. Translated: CASSLTNEGSPLHF. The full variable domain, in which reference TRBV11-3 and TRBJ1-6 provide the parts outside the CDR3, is EAGVVQSPRYKIIEKKQPVAFWCNPISGHNTLYWYLQNLGQGPELLIRYENEEAVDDSQLPKDRFSAERLKGVDSTLKIQPAELGDSAVYLCASSLTNEGSPLHFGNGTRLTVT.

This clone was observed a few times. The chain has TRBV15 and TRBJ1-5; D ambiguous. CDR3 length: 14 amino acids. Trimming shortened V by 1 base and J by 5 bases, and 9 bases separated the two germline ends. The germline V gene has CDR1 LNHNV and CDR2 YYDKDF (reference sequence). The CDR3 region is CATSRAGGYQPQHF. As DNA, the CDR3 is TGTGCCACCAGCAGAGCCGGCGGCTATCAGCCCCAGCATTTT.

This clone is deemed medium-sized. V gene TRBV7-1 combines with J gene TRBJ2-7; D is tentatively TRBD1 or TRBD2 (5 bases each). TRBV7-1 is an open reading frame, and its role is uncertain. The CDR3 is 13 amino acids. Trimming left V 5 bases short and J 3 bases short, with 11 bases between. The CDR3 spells CASSVARGYEQYF. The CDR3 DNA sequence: TGTGCCAGCAGCGTGGCGAGGGGCTACGAGCAGTACTTC.

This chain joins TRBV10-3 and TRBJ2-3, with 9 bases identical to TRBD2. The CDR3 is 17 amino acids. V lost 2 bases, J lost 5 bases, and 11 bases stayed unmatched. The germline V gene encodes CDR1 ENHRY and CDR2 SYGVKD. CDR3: CAISEIVAGGPEDTQYF. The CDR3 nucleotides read TGTGCCATCAGTGAGATAGTGGCGGGAGGGCCGGAAGATACGCAGTATTTT.

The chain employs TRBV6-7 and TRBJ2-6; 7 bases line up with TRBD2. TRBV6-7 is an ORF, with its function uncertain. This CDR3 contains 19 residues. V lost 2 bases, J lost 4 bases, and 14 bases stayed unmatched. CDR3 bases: TGTGCCAGCAGTTACGGCGCTGGGCGGGAGATTTGCGGGGCCAACGTCCTGACTTTC. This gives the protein CASSYGAGREICGANVLTF.

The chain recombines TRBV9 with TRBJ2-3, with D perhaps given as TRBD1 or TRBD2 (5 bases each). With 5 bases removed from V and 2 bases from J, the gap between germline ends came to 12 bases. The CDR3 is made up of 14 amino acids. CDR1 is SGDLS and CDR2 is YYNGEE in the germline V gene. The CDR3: CASSVGGYTDTQYF. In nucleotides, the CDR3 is TGTGCCAGCAGTGTTGGGGGTTACACAGATACGCAGTATTTT.

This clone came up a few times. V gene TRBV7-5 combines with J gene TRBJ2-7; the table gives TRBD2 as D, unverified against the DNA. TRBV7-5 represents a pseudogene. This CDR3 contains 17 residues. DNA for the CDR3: TGTGCCAGCAGCCATTCACGGACTAGCGGGAGCTCCTACGAGCAGTACTTC. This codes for CASSHSRTSGSSYEQYF.

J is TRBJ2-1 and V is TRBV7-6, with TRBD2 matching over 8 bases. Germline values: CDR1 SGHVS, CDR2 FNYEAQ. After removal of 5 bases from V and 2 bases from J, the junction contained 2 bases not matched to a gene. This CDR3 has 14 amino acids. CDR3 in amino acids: CASSVGLAYNEQFF. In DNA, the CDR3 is TGTGCCAGCAGCGTGGGACTAGCCTACAATGAGCAGTTCTTC. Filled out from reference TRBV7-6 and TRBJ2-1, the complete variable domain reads GAGVSQSPRYKVTKRGQDVALRCDPISGHVSLYWYRQALGQGPEFLTYFNYEAQQDKSGLPNDRFSAERPEGSISTLTIQRTEQRDSAMYRCASSVGLAYNEQFFGPGTRLTVL.

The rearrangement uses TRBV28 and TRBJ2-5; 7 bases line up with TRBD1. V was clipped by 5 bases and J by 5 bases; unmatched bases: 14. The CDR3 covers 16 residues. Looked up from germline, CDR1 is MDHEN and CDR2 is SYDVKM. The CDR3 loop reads CASSPPVQGVSETQYF. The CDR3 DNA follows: TGTGCCAGCAGTCCCCCGGTGCAGGGGGTGAGCGAGACCCAGTACTTC.

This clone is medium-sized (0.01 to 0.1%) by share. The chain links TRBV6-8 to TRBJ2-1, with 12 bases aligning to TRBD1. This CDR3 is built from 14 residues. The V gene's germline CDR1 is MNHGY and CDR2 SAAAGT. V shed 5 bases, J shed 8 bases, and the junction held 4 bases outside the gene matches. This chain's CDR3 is CASSDGTGGDEQFF. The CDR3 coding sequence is TGTGCCAGCAGTGACGGGACAGGGGGCGATGAGCAGTTCTTC.

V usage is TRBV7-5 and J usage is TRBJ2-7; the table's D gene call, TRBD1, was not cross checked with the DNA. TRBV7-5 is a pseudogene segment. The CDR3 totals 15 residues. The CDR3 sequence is CASSWTGALRGEQYF. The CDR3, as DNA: TGTGCCAGCAGCTGGACAGGGGCCCTCAGGGGAGAGCAGTACTTC.

For the CDR3, the DNA is TGTGCCAGTAGTCCCGGGTCGTCCTCTGGAAACACCATATATTTT. Amino acid sequence: CASSPGSSSGNTIYF. The rearrangement uses TRBV19 and TRBJ1-3, with D unresolved. The V gene lost 5 bases and the J gene lost 0 bases, with 11 bases spanning the gap. This CDR3 spans 15 amino acids. Per the germline V gene, CDR1 is LNHDA and CDR2 is SQIVND (reference sequence).

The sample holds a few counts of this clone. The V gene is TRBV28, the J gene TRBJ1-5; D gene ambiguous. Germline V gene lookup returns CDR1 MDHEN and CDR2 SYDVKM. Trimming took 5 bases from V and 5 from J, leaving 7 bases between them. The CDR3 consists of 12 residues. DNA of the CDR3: TGTGCCAGCAGTCCGCTAGATCAGCCCCAGCATTTT. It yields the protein CASSPLDQPQHF. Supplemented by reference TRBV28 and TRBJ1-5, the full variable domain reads DVKVTQSSRYLVKRTGEKVFLECVQDMDHENMFWYRQDPGLGLRLIYFSYDVKMKEKGDIPEGYSVSREKKERFSLILESASTNQTSMYLCASSPLDQPQHFGDGTRLSIL.